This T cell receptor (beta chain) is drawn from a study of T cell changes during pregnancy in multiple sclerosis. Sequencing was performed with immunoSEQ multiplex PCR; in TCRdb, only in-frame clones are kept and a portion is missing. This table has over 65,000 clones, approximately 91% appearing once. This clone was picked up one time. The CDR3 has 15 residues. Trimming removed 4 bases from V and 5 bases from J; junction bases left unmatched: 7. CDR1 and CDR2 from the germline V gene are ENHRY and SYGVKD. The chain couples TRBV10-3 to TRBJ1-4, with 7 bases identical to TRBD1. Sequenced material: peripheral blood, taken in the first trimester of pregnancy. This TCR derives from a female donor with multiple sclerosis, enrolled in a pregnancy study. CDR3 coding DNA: TGTGCCATCAGTGGGACGGGACAGAGAAATGAAAAACTGTTTTTT. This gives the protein CAISGTGQRNEKLFF.